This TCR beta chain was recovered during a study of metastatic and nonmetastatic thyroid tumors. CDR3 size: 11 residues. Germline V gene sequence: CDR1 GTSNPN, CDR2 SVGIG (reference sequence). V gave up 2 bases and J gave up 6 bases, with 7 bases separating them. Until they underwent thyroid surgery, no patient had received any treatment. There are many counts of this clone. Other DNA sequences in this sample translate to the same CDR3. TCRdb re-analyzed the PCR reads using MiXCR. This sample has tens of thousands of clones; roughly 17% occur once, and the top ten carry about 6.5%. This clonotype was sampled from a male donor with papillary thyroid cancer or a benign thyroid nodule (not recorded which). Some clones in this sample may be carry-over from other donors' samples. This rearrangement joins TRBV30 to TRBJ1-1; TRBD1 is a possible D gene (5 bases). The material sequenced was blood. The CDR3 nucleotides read TGTGCCTGGAGTAGGGGCCCTGAAGCTTTCTTT. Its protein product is CAWSRGPEAFF.